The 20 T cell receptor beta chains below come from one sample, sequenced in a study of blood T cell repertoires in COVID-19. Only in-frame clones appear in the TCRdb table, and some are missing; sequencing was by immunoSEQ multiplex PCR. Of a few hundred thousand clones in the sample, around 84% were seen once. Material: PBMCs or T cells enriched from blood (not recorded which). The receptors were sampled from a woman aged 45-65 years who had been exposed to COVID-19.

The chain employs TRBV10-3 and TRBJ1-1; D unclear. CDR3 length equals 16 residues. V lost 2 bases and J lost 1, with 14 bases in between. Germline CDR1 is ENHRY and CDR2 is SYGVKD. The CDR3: CAISEPNPGGNTEAFF. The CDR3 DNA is TGTGCCATCAGTGAGCCCAATCCCGGCGGGAACACTGAAGCTTTCTTT.

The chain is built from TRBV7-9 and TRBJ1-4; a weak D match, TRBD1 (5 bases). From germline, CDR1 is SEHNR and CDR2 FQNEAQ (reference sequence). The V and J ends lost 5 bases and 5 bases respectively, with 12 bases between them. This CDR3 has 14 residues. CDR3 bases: TGTGCCAGCAGCCCAGGGTTAGTGAATGAAAAACTGTTTTTT. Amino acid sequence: CASSPGLVNEKLFF.

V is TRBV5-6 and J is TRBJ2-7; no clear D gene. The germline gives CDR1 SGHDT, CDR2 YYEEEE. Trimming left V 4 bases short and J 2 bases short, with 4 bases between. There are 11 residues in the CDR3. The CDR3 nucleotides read TGTGCCAGCAGCGCAGCCTACGAGCAGTACTTC. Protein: CASSAAYEQYF.

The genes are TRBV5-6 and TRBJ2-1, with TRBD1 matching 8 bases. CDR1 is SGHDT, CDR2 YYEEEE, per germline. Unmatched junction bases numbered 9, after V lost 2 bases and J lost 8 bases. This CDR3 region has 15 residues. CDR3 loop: CASSFRVLQGDEQFF. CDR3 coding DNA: TGTGCCAGCAGCTTCCGTGTTTTACAGGGGGATGAGCAGTTCTTC. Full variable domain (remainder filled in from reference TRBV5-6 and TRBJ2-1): DAGVTQSPTHLIKTRGQQVTLRCSPKSGHDTVSWYQQALGQGPQFIFQYYEEEERQRGNFPDRFSGHQFPNYSSELNVNALLLGDSALYLCASSFRVLQGDEQFFGPGTRLTVL.

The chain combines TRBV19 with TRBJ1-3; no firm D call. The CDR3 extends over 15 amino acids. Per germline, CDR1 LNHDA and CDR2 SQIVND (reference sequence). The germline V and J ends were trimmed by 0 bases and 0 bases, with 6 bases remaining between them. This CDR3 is CASSIDFYSGNTIYF. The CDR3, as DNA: TGTGCCAGTAGTATAGACTTCTACTCTGGAAACACCATATATTTT.

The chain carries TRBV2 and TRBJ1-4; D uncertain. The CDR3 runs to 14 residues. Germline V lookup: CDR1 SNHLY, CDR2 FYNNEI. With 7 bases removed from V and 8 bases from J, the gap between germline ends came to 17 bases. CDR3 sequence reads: CASKTGKGSEKLFF. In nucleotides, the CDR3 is TGTGCCAGCAAGACCGGGAAGGGATCCGAAAAACTGTTTTTT. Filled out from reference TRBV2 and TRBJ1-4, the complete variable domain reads EPEVTQTPSHQVTQMGQEVILRCVPISNHLYFYWYRQILGQKVEFLVSFYNNEISEKSEIFDDQFSVERPDGSNFTLKIRSTKLEDSAMYFCASKTGKGSEKLFFGSGTQLSVL.

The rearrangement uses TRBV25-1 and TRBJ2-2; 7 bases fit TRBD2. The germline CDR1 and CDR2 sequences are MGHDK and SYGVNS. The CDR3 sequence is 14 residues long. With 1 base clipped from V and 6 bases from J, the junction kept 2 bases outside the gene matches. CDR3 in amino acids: CASSELGGSGELFF. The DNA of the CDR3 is TGTGCCAGCAGTGAATTGGGGGGGTCCGGGGAGCTGTTTTTT.

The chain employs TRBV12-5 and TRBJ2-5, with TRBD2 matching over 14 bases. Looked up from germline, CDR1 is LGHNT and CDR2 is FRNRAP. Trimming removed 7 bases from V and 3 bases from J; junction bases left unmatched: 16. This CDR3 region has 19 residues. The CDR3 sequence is CASAFGGTSGGLPEETQYF. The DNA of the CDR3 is TGTGCTAGTGCCTTTGGTGGGACTAGCGGGGGTTTACCCGAAGAGACCCAGTACTTC.

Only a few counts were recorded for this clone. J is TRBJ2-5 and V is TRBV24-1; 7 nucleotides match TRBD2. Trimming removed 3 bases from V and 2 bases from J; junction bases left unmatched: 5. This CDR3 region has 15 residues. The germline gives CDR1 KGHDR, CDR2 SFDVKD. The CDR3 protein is CATSDPSSGQETQYF. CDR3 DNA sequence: TGTGCCACCAGTGATCCCTCTAGCGGACAAGAGACCCAGTACTTC.

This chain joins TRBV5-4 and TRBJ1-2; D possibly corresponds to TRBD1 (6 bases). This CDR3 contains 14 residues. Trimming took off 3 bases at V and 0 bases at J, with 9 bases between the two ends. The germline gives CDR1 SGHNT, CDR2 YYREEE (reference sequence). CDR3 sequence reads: CASSSGTPNYGYTF. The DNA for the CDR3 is TGTGCCAGCAGCTCCGGGACACCTAACTATGGCTACACCTTC.

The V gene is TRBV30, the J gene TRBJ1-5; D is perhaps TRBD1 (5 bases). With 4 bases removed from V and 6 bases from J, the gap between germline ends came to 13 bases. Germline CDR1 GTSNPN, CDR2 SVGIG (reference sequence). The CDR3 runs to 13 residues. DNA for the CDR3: TGTGCCTGGAACGGGGGATGGGGTCAGCCCCAGCATTTT. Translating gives CAWNGGWGQPQHF.

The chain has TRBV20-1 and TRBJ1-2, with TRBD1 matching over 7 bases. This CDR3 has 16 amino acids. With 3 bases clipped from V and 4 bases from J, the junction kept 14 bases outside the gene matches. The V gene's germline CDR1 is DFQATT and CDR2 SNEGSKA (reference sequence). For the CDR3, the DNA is TGCAGTGCTAGTCCGCCCTGGGCACAGGGGATCTATGGCTACACCTTC. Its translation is CSASPPWAQGIYGYTF.

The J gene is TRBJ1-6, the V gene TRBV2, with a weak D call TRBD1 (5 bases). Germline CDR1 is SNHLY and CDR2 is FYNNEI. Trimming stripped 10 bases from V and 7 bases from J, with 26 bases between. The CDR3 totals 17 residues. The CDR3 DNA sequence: TGTGCCACCAAAACTGGACCGGGGGGAGCGGACAATTCACCCCTCCACTTT. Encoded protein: CATKTGPGGADNSPLHF.

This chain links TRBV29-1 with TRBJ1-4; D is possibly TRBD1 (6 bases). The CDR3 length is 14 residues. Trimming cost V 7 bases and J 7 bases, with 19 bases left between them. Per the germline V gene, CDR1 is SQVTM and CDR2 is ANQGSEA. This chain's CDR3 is CSGRFTGSGEKLFF. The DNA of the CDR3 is TGCAGCGGACGATTCACAGGGAGTGGTGAAAAACTGTTTTTT.

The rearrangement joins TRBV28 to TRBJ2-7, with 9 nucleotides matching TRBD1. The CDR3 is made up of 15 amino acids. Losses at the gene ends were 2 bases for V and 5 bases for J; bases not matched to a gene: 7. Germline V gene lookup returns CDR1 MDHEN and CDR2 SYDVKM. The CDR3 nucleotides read TGTGCCAGCAGTTTACTCGGGACAGGGTCGCACGAGCAGTACTTC. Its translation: CASSLLGTGSHEQYF.

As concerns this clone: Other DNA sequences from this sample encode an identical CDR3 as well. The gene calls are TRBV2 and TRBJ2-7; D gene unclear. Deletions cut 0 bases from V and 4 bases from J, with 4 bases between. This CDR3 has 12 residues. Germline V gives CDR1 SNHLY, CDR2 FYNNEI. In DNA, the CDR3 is TGTGCCAGCAGTGAAGCGAGGTACGAGCAGTACTTC. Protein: CASSEARYEQYF.

The CDR3 reads CASSLAAGPDYGYTF. CDR3 coding DNA: TGTGCCAGCAGCTTAGCGGCAGGGCCCGACTATGGCTACACCTTC. The chain is built from TRBV7-2 and TRBJ1-2; a weak D match, TRBD1 (5 bases). Trimming pared 0 bases from V and 3 bases from J, leaving 11 bases between. In germline, CDR1 is SGHTA, CDR2 FQGNSA. The CDR3 totals 15 residues.

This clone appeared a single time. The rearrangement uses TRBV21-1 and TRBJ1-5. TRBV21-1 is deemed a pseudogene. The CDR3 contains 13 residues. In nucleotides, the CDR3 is TGTGCCAGCAGCAAAGTCGGGGATCAGCCCCAGCATTTT. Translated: CASSKVGDQPQHF.

CDR3 in DNA: TGTGCCAGCGCTGAAACTAGCAATTCACCCCTCCACTTT. It codes for CASAETSNSPLHF. The chain is built from TRBV6-5 and TRBJ1-6; the D is unclear. The length of the CDR3 is 13 residues. Deletions cut 8 bases from V and 7 bases from J, with 12 bases between. Germline lookup yields CDR1 MNHEY and CDR2 SVGAGI.

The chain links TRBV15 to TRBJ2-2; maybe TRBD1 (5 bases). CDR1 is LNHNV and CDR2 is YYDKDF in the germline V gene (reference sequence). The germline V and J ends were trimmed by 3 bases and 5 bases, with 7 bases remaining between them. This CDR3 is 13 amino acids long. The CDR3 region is CATSRTETGELFF. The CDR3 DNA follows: TGTGCCACCAGCAGGACAGAAACCGGGGAGCTGTTTTTT.